This entry lists 19 T cell receptor beta chains sequenced from one sample in a study of T cell changes during pregnancy in multiple sclerosis. The assay was immunoSEQ multiplex PCR, and TCRdb's table has in-frame clones only and misses some. The sample yields around 70,000 clones, approximately 92% seen once. The sample here was peripheral blood, taken before pregnancy. These receptors were obtained from a female donor with multiple sclerosis, enrolled in a pregnancy study.

The chain carries TRBV4-2 and TRBJ1-1; 7 nucleotides match TRBD1. CDR1 and CDR2 from the germline V gene are LGHNA and YNFKEQ. The CDR3 sequence is 17 residues long. The J segment lost 5 bases and the V segment lost 2 bases, leaving 14 bases of the junction unmatched. The CDR3 region is CASSQTLSERGRTEAFF. The CDR3 DNA reads TGTGCCAGCAGCCAAACCCTCTCGGAAAGGGGGCGGACTGAAGCTTTCTTT.

CDR3 loop: CASSWGGGATNTGELFF. DNA of the CDR3: TGTGCCAGCAGCTGGGGAGGGGGAGCCACGAACACCGGGGAGCTGTTTTTT. This rearrangement joins TRBV5-4 to TRBJ2-2, with D tentatively TRBD2 (7 bases). The CDR3 loop spans 17 amino acids. Germline-derived CDR1 and CDR2 are SGHNT and YYREEE (reference sequence). V gave up 3 bases and J gave up 0 bases, with 15 bases separating them.

For the CDR3, the DNA is TGTGCCAGCAGCTTATACGGCCCGGGACAGGAGATCGAATGTGAGCAGTTCTTC. This gives the protein CASSLYGPGQEIECEQFF. The V gene is TRBV7-3, the J gene TRBJ2-1; 8 bases match TRBD1. This CDR3 has 18 residues. Germline CDR1 and CDR2: SGHTA and FQGTGA. The trim removed 2 bases at V and 9 bases at J, leaving 18 bases unmatched.

The genes are TRBV6-4 and TRBJ2-1; TRBD2 matches at 9 bases. The CDR3 has 15 residues. J gave up 0 bases and V 3 bases, and 0 bases lay outside the gene matches. The germline gives CDR1 MRHNA, CDR2 SNTAGT. CDR3 loop: CASSETSGSYNEQFF. The CDR3 DNA sequence: TGTGCCAGCAGTGAGACTAGCGGCTCCTACAATGAGCAGTTCTTC.

V is TRBV18 and J is TRBJ2-7; 11 bases fit TRBD2. The CDR3 consists of 14 residues. CDR1 KGHSH and CDR2 LQKENI come from the germline V gene. The junction had 3 bases not matched to a gene; V was cut back by 2 bases and J by 6 bases. This CDR3 is CASSPTSGRAEQYF. Here the CDR3 DNA reads TGTGCCAGCTCACCAACTAGCGGGAGAGCCGAGCAGTACTTC.

V gene TRBV9 combines with J gene TRBJ2-7; the D gene is possibly TRBD2 (7 bases). The CDR3 is 16 residues long. Trimming shortened V by 4 bases and J by 0 bases, and 17 bases separated the two germline ends. Germline V gene data show CDR1 as SGDLS and CDR2 as YYNGEE. The CDR3 DNA is TGTGCCAGCAGCCCGACCGGGGGGACACACTCCTACGAGCAGTACTTC. Encoded protein: CASSPTGGTHSYEQYF.

This chain joins TRBV7-9 and TRBJ1-1; no definite D call. Germline CDR1 reads SEHNR; CDR2 reads FQNEAQ (reference sequence). The CDR3 spans 15 residues. Trimming took 5 bases from V and 0 from J, leaving 13 bases between them. The CDR3: CASSLNPVVNTEAFF. As DNA, the CDR3 is TGTGCCAGCAGCCTCAATCCGGTTGTGAACACTGAAGCTTTCTTT.

V is TRBV7-2 and J is TRBJ1-2, with a weak D call TRBD1 (6 bases). The germline V gene has CDR1 SGHTA and CDR2 FQGNSA. This CDR3 is built from 16 residues. The germline V and J ends were trimmed by 4 bases and 2 bases, with 17 bases remaining between them. This chain's CDR3 is CASSSNPGALNYGYTF. The DNA of the CDR3 is TGTGCCAGCAGCTCAAACCCAGGGGCCCTGAACTATGGCTACACCTTC.

About this clone itself: The identical CDR3 is also encoded by other nucleotide sequences in the sample. The chain carries TRBV18 and TRBJ2-1, with 9 bases fitting TRBD2. The CDR3 has 16 residues. Per germline, CDR1 KGHSH and CDR2 LQKENI. J was trimmed by 2 bases and V by 3 bases; bases with no gene match: 5. The CDR3 DNA is TGTGCCAGCTCACCTTCGGCTAGCGGGACCTACAATGAGCAGTTCTTC. This codes for CASSPSASGTYNEQFF. Combining the CDR3 with reference TRBV18 and TRBJ2-1 gives the whole variable domain NAGVMQNPRHLVRRRGQEARLRCSPMKGHSHVYWYRQLPEEGLKFMVYLQKENIIDESGMPKERFSAEFPKEGPSILRIQQVVRGDSAAYFCASSPSASGTYNEQFFGPGTRLTVL.

V gene TRBV10-3 combines with J gene TRBJ2-7, with D unclear. Germline values: CDR1 ENHRY, CDR2 SYGVKD. Deletions cut 6 bases from V and 5 bases from J, with 14 bases between. This CDR3 is built from 13 residues. The CDR3 nucleotides read TGTGCCATCAGGGCCGCCCGTAAACACGAGCAGTACTTC. Translation: CAIRAARKHEQYF.

This chain links TRBV6-6 with TRBJ2-3; D perhaps matches TRBD2 (5 bases). This CDR3 comprises 14 residues. Germline V gene sequence: CDR1 MNHNY, CDR2 SVGAGI (reference sequence). With 6 bases removed from V and 1 base from J, the gap between germline ends came to 11 bases. Here the CDR3 reads CASRVRTGTDTQYF. DNA of the CDR3: TGTGCCAGCAGAGTGAGGACTGGCACAGATACGCAGTATTTT.

This chain links TRBV2 with TRBJ1-4, with 7 positions matching TRBD1. V trimming: 5 bases; J trimming: 7 bases; junction bases outside the gene matches: 7. The germline CDR1 and CDR2 sequences are SNHLY and FYNNEI. There are 14 residues in the CDR3. The CDR3 region is CASSPTGWAEKLFF. The CDR3 DNA reads TGTGCCAGCAGTCCGACAGGGTGGGCTGAAAAACTGTTTTTT.

This clone came up a few times. This chain uses TRBV4-1 with TRBJ2-3; no clear D. V lost 0 bases and J lost 6, with 13 bases in between. The germline V gene has CDR1 MGHRA and CDR2 YSYEKL. CDR3 size: 15 residues. CDR3 in DNA: TGCGCCAGCAGCCAAGATCGGGTTTCGTCGGATACGCAGTATTTT. Protein product: CASSQDRVSSDTQYF.

J is TRBJ2-1 and V is TRBV11-3; 10 bases agree with TRBD1. This CDR3 has 15 amino acids. With 5 bases clipped from V and 10 bases from J, the junction kept 11 bases outside the gene matches. Germline-derived CDR1 and CDR2 are SGHNT and YENEEA. CDR3 sequence (DNA): TGTGCCAGCAGCCGAAAGGGACAGGGGTTGAGAGAGCAGTTCTTC. It encodes CASSRKGQGLREQFF.

This chain uses TRBV4-2 with TRBJ2-1; 7 positions agree with TRBD2. The ends lost 4 bases at V and 0 bases at J; junction bases unmatched: 9. The CDR3 has 17 amino acids. Per the germline V gene, CDR1 is LGHNA and CDR2 is YNFKEQ. The CDR3 DNA is TGTGCCAGCAGCCCGCGATCCATAGCGGGCTCCTACAATGAGCAGTTCTTC. It codes for CASSPRSIAGSYNEQFF.

The V call is TRBV9, the J call TRBJ1-1; no clear D gene. This CDR3 spans 14 amino acids. The germline V gene encodes CDR1 SGDLS and CDR2 YYNGEE. Trimming shortened V by 0 bases and J by 2 bases, and 8 bases separated the two germline ends. The CDR3 spells CASSVATQNTEAFF. The CDR3 region has the DNA TGTGCCAGCAGCGTAGCCACACAAAACACTGAAGCTTTCTTT.

This clone was seen only once. The chain links TRBV5-1 to TRBJ2-3; 12 bases agree with TRBD2. V lost 0 bases to trimming and J lost 4 bases; unmatched junction nucleotides: 3. Looked up from germline, CDR1 is SGHRS and CDR2 is YFSETQ. This CDR3 spans 16 amino acids. The CDR3 region is CASSLALAGGSDTQYF. CDR3 in DNA: TGCGCCAGCAGCTTGGCCCTAGCGGGAGGGTCAGATACGCAGTATTTT.

The rearrangement joins TRBV23-1 to TRBJ2-5; tentative D call: TRBD2 (6 bases). TRBV23-1 is sorted into the ORF group, with uncertain function. V was cut by 1 base and J by 2 bases, with 8 bases left in between. The CDR3 has 14 residues. The CDR3 is CASSQWRAQETQYF. CDR3 coding DNA: TGCGCCAGCAGTCAATGGAGGGCGCAAGAGACCCAGTACTTC.

This chain uses TRBV7-3 with TRBJ2-3, with D possibly being TRBD2 (6 bases). Per the germline V gene, CDR1 is SGHTA and CDR2 is FQGTGA. The CDR3 covers 13 residues. Trimming cost V 2 bases and J 5 bases, with 8 bases left between them. CDR3 in amino acids: CASSLREKDTQYF. Written as DNA, the CDR3 is TGTGCCAGCAGCTTACGGGAGAAAGATACGCAGTATTTT.